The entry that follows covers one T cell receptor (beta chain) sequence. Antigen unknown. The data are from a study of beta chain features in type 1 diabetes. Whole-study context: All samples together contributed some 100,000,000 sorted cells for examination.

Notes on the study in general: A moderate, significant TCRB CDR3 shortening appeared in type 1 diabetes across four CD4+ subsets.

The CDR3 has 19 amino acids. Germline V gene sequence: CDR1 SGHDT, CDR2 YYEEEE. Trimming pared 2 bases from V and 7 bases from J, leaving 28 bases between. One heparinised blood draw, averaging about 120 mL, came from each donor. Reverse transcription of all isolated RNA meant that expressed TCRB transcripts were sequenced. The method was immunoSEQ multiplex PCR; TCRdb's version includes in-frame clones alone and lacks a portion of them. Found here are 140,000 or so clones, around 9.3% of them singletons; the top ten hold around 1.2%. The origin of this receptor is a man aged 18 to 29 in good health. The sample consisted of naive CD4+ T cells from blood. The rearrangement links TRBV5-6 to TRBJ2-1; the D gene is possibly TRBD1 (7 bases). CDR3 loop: CASSFFVPGAGGTRNEQFF. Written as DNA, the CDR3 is TGTGCCAGCAGCTTTTTCGTACCGGGGGCAGGGGGAACACGGAATGAGCAGTTCTTC.